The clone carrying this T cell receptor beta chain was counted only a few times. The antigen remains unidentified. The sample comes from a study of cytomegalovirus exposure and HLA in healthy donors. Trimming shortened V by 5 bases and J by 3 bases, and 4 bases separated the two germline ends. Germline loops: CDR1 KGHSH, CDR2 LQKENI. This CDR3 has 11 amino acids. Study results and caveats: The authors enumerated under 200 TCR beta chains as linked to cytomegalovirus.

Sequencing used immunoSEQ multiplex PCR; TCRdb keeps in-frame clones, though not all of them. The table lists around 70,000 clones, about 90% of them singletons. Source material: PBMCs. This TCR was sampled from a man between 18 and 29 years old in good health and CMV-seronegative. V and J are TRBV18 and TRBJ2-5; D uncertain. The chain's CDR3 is CASSEKETQYF. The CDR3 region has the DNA TGTGCCAGCTCAGAGAAAGAGACCCAGTACTTC.